One and the same sample provided the 4 T cell receptor beta chains below, sequenced in a study of beta chain features in type 1 diabetes. Study outcomes and limitations: There was a moderate but significant shortening of TCRB CDR3s in all four CD4+ subsets of Type 1 diabetes patients.

Sequenced material consisted of expressed TCRB transcripts (all of the isolated RNA was reverse transcribed). Here immunoSEQ multiplex PCR was the method, and the copy in TCRdb shows in-frame clones only, minus some. There are some 640,000 clones in the sample; over 11% occur only once, and approximately 0.043% lies in the top ten. Their recognized antigens are unknown. The material sequenced was naive CD4+ T cells from blood. The receptors here all came from a man aged 18 to 30 with type 1 diabetes.

This clone was seen only a few times. The V and J genes are TRBV25-1 and TRBJ1-2; D uncertain. Trimming removed 6 bases at V and 0 bases at J, with 11 bases between. CDR1 MGHDK and CDR2 SYGVNS come from the germline V gene. The CDR3 has 14 residues. DNA of the CDR3: TGTGCCAGCAGAGAAGATGGAACTAACTATGGCTACACCTTC. Translating gives CASREDGTNYGYTF.

This sequence joins TRBV5-4 and TRBJ2-1; 8 bases are shared with TRBD2. The CDR3 loop spans 15 amino acids. Germline loops: CDR1 SGHNT, CDR2 YYREEE (reference sequence). CDR3 bases: TGTCAAAGCGGGGGTGGGCTTAGCTCCTACAATGAGCAGTTCTTC. Translating it yields CQSGGGLSSYNEQFF.

This sequence joins TRBV4-2 and TRBJ1-1; D unresolved. Germline values: CDR1 LGHNA, CDR2 YNFKEQ. This CDR3 comprises 15 residues. V was cut by 1 base and J by 2 bases, with 11 bases left in between. The CDR3 loop reads CASSQVRAVNTEAFF. CDR3 nucleotide sequence: TGTGCCAGCAGCCAAGTAAGGGCAGTAAACACTGAAGCTTTCTTT.

In its sample, this clone was seen a few times. The chain couples TRBV7-2 to TRBJ2-3; D is possibly TRBD2 (5 bases). V was clipped by 5 bases and J by 4 bases, with 13 bases between them. This CDR3 contains 14 residues. The germline V gene has CDR1 SGHTA and CDR2 FQGNSA. CDR3 nucleotides: TGTGCCAGCAGCCAAAGCGGCGGGTCAGATACGCAGTATTTT. Translating gives CASSQSGGSDTQYF.